Shown below are 3 T cell receptor beta chains from a single sample sequenced in a study of vaccination and CD4 T cells after COVID-19. Sequenced with the Oncomine TCR Beta short-read assay was DNA taken from cultured CD4+ T cells. TCRdb re-called the PCR reads through MiXCR, storing one row per CDR3 protein. This table has 3,500 to 4,500 distinct CDR3 sequences, approximately 20% appearing once. The antigens for these receptors are not known. Specified treatment: approximately 10-day PBMC culture with coronavirus spike peptide pools or control peptides (ViraFEST assay). CD4+ T cells that came from the unexposed donor were collected before the COVID-19 pandemic (2011-2018). Material for sequencing was CD4+ T cells from blood, cultured in vitro. These receptors were taken from a human donor in good health.

This clonotype appeared a few times. This sequence joins TRBV7-3 and TRBJ2-1; 10 positions match TRBD2. The CDR3 is 15 residues long. V dropped 5 bases and J dropped 9; count of bases not matched to a gene: 10. Germline V CDR1 and CDR2: SGHTA, FQGTGA. The CDR3 loop reads CASSPGTSAQGEQFF. CDR3 nucleotides: TGTGCCAGCAGCCCCGGGACTAGCGCTCAGGGTGAGCAGTTCTTC.

This clonotype was seen more than once but under ten times. The chain couples TRBV18 to TRBJ1-5; maybe TRBD1 (6 bases). The germline V and J ends were trimmed by 4 bases and 4 bases, with 20 bases remaining between them. The CDR3 has 17 residues. Germline V CDR1 and CDR2: KGHSH, LQKENI. CDR3 bases: TGTGCCAGCTCACTAAATTTACAAGGGGGGAGGAATCAGCCCCAGCATTTT. Protein sequence: CASSLNLQGGRNQPQHF. Full variable domain (remainder filled in from reference TRBV18 and TRBJ1-5): NAGVMQNPRHLVRRRGQEARLRCSPMKGHSHVYWYRQLPEEGLKFMVYLQKENIIDESGMPKERFSAEFPKEGPSILRIQQVVRGDSAAYFCASSLNLQGGRNQPQHFGDGTRLSIL.

The chain is built from TRBV20-1 and TRBJ1-2, with 10 bases that match TRBD1. V shed 3 bases and J 8 bases; nucleotides not matched to a gene: 6. This CDR3 comprises 13 residues. CDR1 and CDR2 (germline): DFQATT, SNEGSKA (reference sequence). The CDR3 spells CSARSGQGSGYTF. The CDR3 region has the DNA TGCAGTGCTAGGTCGGGACAGGGGAGCGGCTACACCTTC.